Ten or more counts support the clone carrying this T cell receptor beta chain. The sample is drawn from a study of T-cell memory formation after mild COVID-19. Study information: Largely donor-specific TCR clusters were found.

Each CDR3 protein is one row after TCRdb ran MiXCR on the 5' RACE reads. Of around 130,000 distinct CDR3 sequences detected, about 6.5% appear once; the ten largest clones hold roughly 2%. Germline assignment: CDR1 DFQATT and CDR2 SNEGSKA (reference sequence). Trimming removed 5 bases at V and 4 bases at J, with 11 bases between. The CDR3 has 12 residues. The chain links TRBV20-1 to TRBJ1-1; D unresolved. Material for sequencing was PBMCs or a T cell subset sorted from them (not recorded which). The clonotype originates from an adult woman who had mild COVID-19 (a few samples of this study predate the infection). Cell type and time point are not known. For the CDR3, the DNA is TGCAGTGCTCCAAAGGGTCCCACTGAAGCTTTCTTT. Its protein product is CSAPKGPTEAFF.